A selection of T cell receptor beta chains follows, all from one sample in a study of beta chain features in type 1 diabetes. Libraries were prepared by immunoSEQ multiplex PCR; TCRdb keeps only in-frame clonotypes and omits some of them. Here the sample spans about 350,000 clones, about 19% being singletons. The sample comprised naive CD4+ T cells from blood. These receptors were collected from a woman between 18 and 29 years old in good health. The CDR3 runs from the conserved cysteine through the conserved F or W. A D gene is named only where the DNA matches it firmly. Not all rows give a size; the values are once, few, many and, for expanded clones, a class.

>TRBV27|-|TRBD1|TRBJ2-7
CASSRSGTGNEQYF
TGTGCCAGCAGTCGTTCCGGGACAGGGAACGAGCAGTACTTC
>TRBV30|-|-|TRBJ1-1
CAWKQGWGTEAFF
TGTGCCTGGAAGCAGGGCTGGGGAACTGAAGCTTTCTTT
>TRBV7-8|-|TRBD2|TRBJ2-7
CASSSRTSGYLTTYEQYF
TGTGCCAGCAGCTCAAGGACTAGCGGTTATCTCACCACCTACGAGCAGTACTTC
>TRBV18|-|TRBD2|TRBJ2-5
CASSPLAGEETQYF
TGTGCCAGCTCACCTTTAGCGGGGGAAGAGACCCAGTACTTC
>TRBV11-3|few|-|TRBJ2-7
CASSFMEREQYF
TGTGCCAGCAGCTTTATGGAGAGGGAGCAGTACTTC
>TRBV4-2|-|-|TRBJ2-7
CASSQDRMFYEQYF
TGTGCCAGCAGCCAAGATCGTATGTTCTACGAGCAGTACTTC
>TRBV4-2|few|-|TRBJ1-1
CASSQPLTGTEAFF
TGTGCCAGCAGCCAGCCCCTAACGGGAACTGAAGCTTTCTTT
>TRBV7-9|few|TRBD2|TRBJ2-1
CASSSLARFENEQFF
TGTGCCAGCAGCTCACTAGCGAGGTTTGAGAATGAGCAGTTCTTC
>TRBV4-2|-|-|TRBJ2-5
CASSQGQGGETQYF
TGTGCCAGCAGCCAAGGGCAGGGCGGAGAGACCCAGTACTTC
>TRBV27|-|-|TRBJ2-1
CASSLTDNEQFF
TGTGCCAGCAGTTTGACAGATAATGAGCAGTTCTTC
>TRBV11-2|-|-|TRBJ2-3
CATRSGGGTDTQYF
TGTGCCACTCGCTCCGGGGGTGGGACAGATACGCAGTATTTT
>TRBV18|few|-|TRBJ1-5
CASSPGGNQPQHF
TGTGCCAGCTCACCGGGAGGGAATCAGCCCCAGCATTTT
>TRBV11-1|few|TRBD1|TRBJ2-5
CASSFRQGRETQYF
TGTGCCAGCAGCTTCAGACAGGGGAGAGAGACCCAGTACTTC
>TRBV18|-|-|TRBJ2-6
CASSQGRVGANVLTF
TGTGCCAGCTCCCAGGGGAGAGTAGGGGCCAACGTCCTGACTTTC
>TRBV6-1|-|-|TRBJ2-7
CASEGEYEQYF
TGTGCCAGCGAGGGGGAATACGAGCAGTACTTC
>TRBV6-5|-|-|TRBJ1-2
CASRRKGEDGYTF
TGTGCCAGCAGGCGGAAGGGAGAAGATGGCTACACCTTC
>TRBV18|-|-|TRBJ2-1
CASSPPAGINEQFF
TGTGCCAGCTCACCACCGGCAGGGATCAATGAGCAGTTCTTC
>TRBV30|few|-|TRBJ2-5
CAWSVQGTQYF
TGTGCCTGGAGTGTACAGGGGACCCAGTACTTC
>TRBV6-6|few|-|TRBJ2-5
CATSRGGASQETQYF
TGTGCCACCTCAAGGGGCGGTGCTTCTCAAGAGACCCAGTACTTC
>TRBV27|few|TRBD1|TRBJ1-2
CASSSGTGAIYGYTF
TGTGCCAGCAGTTCCGGGACAGGGGCGATCTATGGCTACACCTTC
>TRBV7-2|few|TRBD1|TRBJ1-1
CASSLGTGTEAFF
TGTGCCAGCAGCTTAGGGACAGGGACTGAAGCTTTCTTT
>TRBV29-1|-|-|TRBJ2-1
CSAPGVNYNEQFF
TGCAGCGCCCCGGGAGTTAACTACAATGAGCAGTTCTTC
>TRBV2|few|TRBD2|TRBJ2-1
CASSPGTSGGSNEQFF
TGTGCCAGCAGTCCCGGGACTAGCGGGGGAAGCAATGAGCAGTTCTTC
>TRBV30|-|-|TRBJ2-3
CAVWAGRSDTQYF
TGTGCCGTTTGGGCAGGGAGGTCAGATACGCAGTATTTT
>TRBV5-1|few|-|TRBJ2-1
CASSPQEYNEQFF
TGCGCCAGCAGCCCCCAGGAATACAATGAGCAGTTCTTC
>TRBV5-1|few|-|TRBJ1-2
CASSLGQANYGYTF
TGCGCCAGCAGCTTGGGGCAGGCGAACTATGGCTACACCTTC
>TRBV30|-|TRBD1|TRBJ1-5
CAWSNGQGDQPQHF
TGTGCCTGGAGTAATGGGCAGGGGGATCAGCCCCAGCATTTT
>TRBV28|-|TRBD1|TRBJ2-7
CASASGTGGEQYF
TGTGCCAGCGCCTCCGGGACAGGGGGAGAGCAGTACTTC
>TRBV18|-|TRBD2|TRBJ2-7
CASSRQGLAGRLYYEQYF
TGTGCCAGCTCCCGACAGGGACTAGCGGGGAGATTATACTACGAGCAGTACTTC
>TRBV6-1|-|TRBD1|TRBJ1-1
CASSEVGTANTEAFF
TGTGCCAGCAGTGAAGTTGGGACAGCAAACACTGAAGCTTTCTTT
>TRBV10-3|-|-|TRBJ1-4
CAIRGSLTTNEKLFF
TGTGCCATCAGGGGCAGCCTAACAACTAATGAAAAACTGTTTTTT
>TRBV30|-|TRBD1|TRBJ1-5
CAWSVRGQGVSSNQPQHF
TGTGCCTGGAGTGTAAGGGGTCAGGGGGTCTCTAGCAATCAGCCCCAGCATTTT
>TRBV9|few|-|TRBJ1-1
CASSPGGLMNTEAFF
TGTGCCAGCAGCCCCGGCGGGCTTATGAACACTGAAGCTTTCTTT
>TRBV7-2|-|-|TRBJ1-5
CASSLVEGRNQPQHF
TGTGCCAGCAGCTTAGTGGAGGGGCGCAATCAGCCCCAGCATTTT
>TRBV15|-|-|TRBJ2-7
CATSRDRGTTFSYEQYF
TGTGCCACCAGCAGAGATAGGGGAACTACGTTCTCCTACGAGCAGTACTTC
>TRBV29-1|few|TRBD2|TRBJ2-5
CSVAVGGGGETQYF
TGCAGCGTTGCTGTGGGCGGGGGGGGAGAGACCCAGTACTTC
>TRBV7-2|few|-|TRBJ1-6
CASSLNRDLNSPLHF
TGTGCCAGCAGCTTAAACAGGGATCTAAATTCACCCCTCCACTTT
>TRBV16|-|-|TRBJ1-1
CASSQLPTEAFF
TGTGCCAGCAGCCAACTCCCCACTGAAGCTTTCTTT
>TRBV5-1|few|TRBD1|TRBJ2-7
CASSPGGQGAREQYF
TGCGCCAGCAGCCCGGGCGGACAGGGCGCGAGGGAGCAGTACTTC
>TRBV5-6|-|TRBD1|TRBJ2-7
CASSSTGGDRYEQYF
TGTGCCAGCAGCTCGACAGGGGGCGATCGATACGAGCAGTACTTC
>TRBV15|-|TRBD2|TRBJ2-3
CATSRPTSGGPTDTQYF
TGTGCCACCAGCAGACCCACTAGCGGGGGGCCCACAGATACGCAGTATTTT
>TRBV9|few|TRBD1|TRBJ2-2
CASSLRTGSGELFF
TGTGCCAGCAGCCTCCGGACAGGGTCCGGGGAGCTGTTTTTT
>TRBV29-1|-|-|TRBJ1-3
CSAQGGGNTIYF
TGCAGCGCGCAGGGAGGAGGAAACACCATATATTTT
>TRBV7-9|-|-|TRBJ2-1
CASSSDSNNEQFF
TGTGCCAGCAGCTCGGACAGTAACAATGAGCAGTTCTTC
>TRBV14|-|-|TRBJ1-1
CASSQRGFRLDTEAFF
TGTGCCAGCAGCCAAAGAGGGTTCAGGTTGGACACTGAAGCTTTCTTT
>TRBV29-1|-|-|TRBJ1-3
CSVGLTGTGNTIYF
TGCAGCGTCGGGTTAACAGGGACTGGAAACACCATATATTTT